The 20 T cell receptor beta chains below all came from one sample that was sequenced in a study of blood T cells in healthy people across ages. For the second PCR, which ran for about 7 to 11 cycles, a sample-barcoded 5' primer and a J-beta primer mix were used. Each CDR3 protein is one row after TCRdb ran MiXCR on the 5' RACE reads. The data show about 1,000,000 distinct CDR3 sequences, with over 35% seen just once and around 18% held by the top ten. Sequencing was done on a sample of blood. These receptors were obtained from an older woman in good health.

This clonotype has more than one count but fewer than ten. CDR3 nucleotide sequence: TGCGCCAGCAGCCGGGACGGAAGTCTTTACGAGCAGTACTTC. It encodes CASSRDGSLYEQYF. The V and J genes are TRBV5-1 and TRBJ2-7, with D perhaps TRBD1 or TRBD2 (5 bases each). The CDR3 totals 14 residues. The V gene's germline CDR1 is SGHRS and CDR2 YFSETQ. V was clipped by 4 bases and J by 4 bases, with 15 bases between them.

J is TRBJ2-3 and V is TRBV20-1, with D perhaps TRBD2 (6 bases). Germline assignment: CDR1 DFQATT and CDR2 SNEGSKA (reference sequence). The CDR3 has 15 residues. Trimming pared 0 bases from V and 1 base from J, leaving 11 bases between. CDR3 nucleotides: TGCAGTGCTAGAGATCGGAAGCGGGGCACAGATACGCAGTATTTT. Amino acid sequence: CSARDRKRGTDTQYF.

This rearrangement joins TRBV18 to TRBJ1-3; a weak D match, TRBD1 (5 bases). The germline CDR1 and CDR2 sequences are KGHSH and LQKENI. CDR3 length: 14 residues. Trimming took 10 bases from V and 2 from J, leaving 15 bases between them. The CDR3 DNA is TGTGCCACCCGCCCGGGGCAGGCTGGAAACACCATATATTTT. This codes for CATRPGQAGNTIYF.

In the case of this clonotype: Germline is not matched at one junction end, which may reflect a read error. The rearrangement uses TRBV27 and TRBJ2-1, with 13 positions matching TRBD2. From germline, CDR1 is MNHEY and CDR2 SMNVEV (reference sequence). CDR3 length equals 14 residues. CDR3 sequence (DNA): TGTGCCAGCAGTACACTAGCGGGAGGGCCTGAGCGGTTCTTC. Amino acid sequence: CASSTLAGGPERFF.

The chain combines TRBV9 with TRBJ2-7; TRBD2 is a possible D gene (6 bases). Trimming took off 2 bases at V and 3 bases at J, with 27 bases between the two ends. The CDR3 totals 19 residues. Per the germline V gene, CDR1 is SGDLS and CDR2 is YYNGEE. DNA for the CDR3: TGTGCCAGCAGCGTCGGGCTGGGTAGCGGAAGCTCCGGAATCTACGAGCAGTACTTC. It yields the protein CASSVGLGSGSSGIYEQYF.

This clonotype has just a few counts. The chain carries TRBV20-1 and TRBJ2-1; TRBD2 matches 15 bases. Per germline, CDR1 DFQATT and CDR2 SNEGSKA (reference sequence). V was clipped by 7 bases and J by 4 bases; unmatched bases: 5. This CDR3 has 15 residues. Here the CDR3 reads CSGTSGRAPYNEQFF. The CDR3 DNA follows: TGCAGTGGGACTAGCGGGAGGGCCCCATACAATGAGCAGTTCTTC.

This clonotype turned up a few times. The V call is TRBV5-6, the J call TRBJ1-2; D gene uncertain. CDR3 length equals 13 residues. Per germline, CDR1 SGHDT and CDR2 YYEEEE. V dropped 0 bases and J dropped 5 bases, with 8 bases sitting between them. CDR3 in DNA: TGTGCCAGCAGCTTGGAGGAGGTGTATGGCTACACCTTC. Protein sequence: CASSLEEVYGYTF.

The rearrangement uses TRBV3-1 and TRBJ2-7, with 12 bases fitting TRBD2. Trimming took 4 bases from V and 7 from J; bases not matched to a gene: 11. The CDR3 has 16 residues. Looked up from germline, CDR1 is LGHDT and CDR2 is YNNKEL (reference sequence). Written as DNA, the CDR3 is TGTGCCAGCAGCCCCTACCGACTAGCGGGAGACAATGAGCAGTACTTC. Protein sequence: CASSPYRLAGDNEQYF.

This clonotype was detected once. The chain couples TRBV20-1 to TRBJ1-2; 12 nucleotides agree with TRBD1. After removal of 5 bases from V and 1 base from J, the junction contained 11 bases not matched to a gene. The CDR3 runs to 17 residues. From germline, CDR1 is DFQATT and CDR2 SNEGSKA (reference sequence). The DNA of the CDR3 is TGCAGTGCTGGCCTTACCGGGACAGGGGGCGTTAACTATGGCTACACCTTC. It codes for CSAGLTGTGGVNYGYTF.

The sample holds a few counts of this clonotype. J is TRBJ2-3 and V is TRBV7-8; 7 bases match TRBD2. Germline lookup yields CDR1 SGHVS and CDR2 FQNEAQ. V lost 2 bases and J lost 4; bases outside the gene matches: 9. The CDR3 has 16 amino acids. The CDR3 sequence is CASSLMLAVPPDTQYF. Written as DNA, the CDR3 is TGTGCCAGCAGCTTAATGCTAGCGGTGCCCCCAGATACGCAGTATTTT.

The rearrangement uses TRBV11-3 and TRBJ2-5; D perhaps matches TRBD1 (7 bases). Germline assignment: CDR1 SGHNT and CDR2 YENEEA. The length of the CDR3 is 15 residues. V shed 4 bases and J shed 3 bases, with 15 bases lying between them. Here the CDR3 reads CASSSDGRGEETQYF. The CDR3 DNA reads TGTGCCAGCAGCTCAGACGGCAGGGGGGAAGAGACCCAGTACTTC.

This clonotype appeared a few times. The rearrangement joins TRBV11-3 to TRBJ2-5, with D possibly TRBD1 on 5 matching bases. Between the trimmed V and J ends, which lost 5 bases and 11 bases, there was a span of 18 bases. CDR1 SGHNT and CDR2 YENEEA come from the germline V gene. The CDR3 extends over 13 amino acids. The CDR3 here is CASSVGAGSEQYF. The CDR3 DNA sequence: TGTGCCAGCAGCGTAGGGGCCGGATCGGAGCAGTACTTC.

This clonotype was picked up many times. The rearrangement uses TRBV15 and TRBJ2-3, with D possibly matching TRBD2 (5 bases). CDR1 and CDR2 from the germline V gene are LNHNV and YYDKDF (reference sequence). The V gene lost 0 bases and the J gene lost 4 bases, with 11 bases spanning the gap. The CDR3 is made up of 15 amino acids. The CDR3 DNA is TGTGCCACCAGCAGAGACCGGGGTACCGCAGATACGCAGTATTTT. Translation: CATSRDRGTADTQYF.

The chain combines TRBV25-1 with TRBJ2-7, with D unresolved. Trimming cost V 6 bases and J 7 bases, with 10 bases left between them. The V gene's germline CDR1 is MGHDK and CDR2 SYGVNS. CDR3 length: 11 residues. CDR3 loop: CASRYGDEQYF. CDR3 nucleotide sequence: TGTGCCAGCAGGTATGGGGATGAGCAGTACTTC.

This rearrangement joins TRBV12-3 or TRBV12-4 to TRBJ2-1; 11 nucleotides match TRBD1. After removal of 6 bases from V and 8 bases from J, the junction contained 3 bases not matched to a gene. This CDR3 has 13 residues. CDR3 nucleotide sequence: TGTGCCAGCAGGGACAGGGGGCAGGATGAGCAGTTCTTC. Amino acids: CASRDRGQDEQFF.

This chain connects TRBV6-6 to TRBJ1-2; 7 positions match TRBD1. The CDR3 runs 14 residues. Germline loops: CDR1 MNHNY, CDR2 SVGAGI (reference sequence). Trimming removed 4 bases from V and 7 bases from J; junction bases left unmatched: 9. CDR3 sequence (DNA): TGTGCCAGCAGTTGGACAGGATCCTCAGGTGGCTACACCTTC. Translating gives CASSWTGSSGGYTF.

J is TRBJ2-3 and V is TRBV10-2, with 13 bases aligning to TRBD2. With V trimmed by 7 bases and J by 5 bases, 12 bases remained unmatched. This CDR3 is built from 17 residues. Germline V gives CDR1 WSHSY, CDR2 SAAADI. The CDR3 coding sequence is TGCGCCAGCAAAGGACTAGCGGGAGTTCTAGGTATAGATACGCAGTATTTT. Translation: CASKGLAGVLGIDTQYF.

Ten or more counts support this clonotype. The chain combines TRBV28 with TRBJ2-7; D gene ambiguous. The germline V gene encodes CDR1 MDHEN and CDR2 SYDVKM. V dropped 5 bases and J dropped 6 bases, with 11 bases sitting between them. The CDR3 totals 12 residues. CDR3 protein: CASSLALREQYF. The CDR3, as DNA: TGTGCCAGCAGTCTCGCCCTCCGCGAGCAGTACTTC.

CDR3 sequence: CSVEEAGVGTEAFF. CDR3 in DNA: TGCAGCGTTGAAGAAGCCGGGGTCGGTACTGAAGCTTTCTTT. The chain carries TRBV29-1 and TRBJ1-1; D remains ambiguous. Germline assignment: CDR1 SQVTM and CDR2 ANQGSEA. The CDR3 has 14 amino acids. Between the trimmed V and J ends, which lost 0 bases and 5 bases, there was a span of 13 bases.

This sequence joins TRBV29-1 and TRBJ2-7; 7 nucleotides match TRBD1. Germline V lookup: CDR1 SQVTM, CDR2 ANQGSEA. There are 14 residues in the CDR3. The trim removed 4 bases at V and 3 bases at J, leaving 9 bases unmatched. The CDR3 loop is CSVVPPGTDYEQYF. The CDR3 DNA reads as TGCAGCGTTGTCCCCCCTGGGACAGACTACGAGCAGTACTTC.